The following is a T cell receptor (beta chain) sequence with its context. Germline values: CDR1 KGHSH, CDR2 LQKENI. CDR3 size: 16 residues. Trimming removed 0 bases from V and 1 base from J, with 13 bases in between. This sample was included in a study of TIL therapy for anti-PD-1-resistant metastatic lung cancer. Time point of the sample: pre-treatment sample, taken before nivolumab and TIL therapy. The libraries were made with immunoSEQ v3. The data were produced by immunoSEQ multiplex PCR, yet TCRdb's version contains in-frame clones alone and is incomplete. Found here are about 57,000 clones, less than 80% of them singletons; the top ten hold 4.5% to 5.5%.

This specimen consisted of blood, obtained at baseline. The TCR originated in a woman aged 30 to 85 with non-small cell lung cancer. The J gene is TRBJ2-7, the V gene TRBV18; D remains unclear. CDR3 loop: CASSPPSLSGSYEQYF. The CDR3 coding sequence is TGTGCCAGCTCACCACCAAGCCTTAGTGGGTCCTACGAGCAGTACTTC.